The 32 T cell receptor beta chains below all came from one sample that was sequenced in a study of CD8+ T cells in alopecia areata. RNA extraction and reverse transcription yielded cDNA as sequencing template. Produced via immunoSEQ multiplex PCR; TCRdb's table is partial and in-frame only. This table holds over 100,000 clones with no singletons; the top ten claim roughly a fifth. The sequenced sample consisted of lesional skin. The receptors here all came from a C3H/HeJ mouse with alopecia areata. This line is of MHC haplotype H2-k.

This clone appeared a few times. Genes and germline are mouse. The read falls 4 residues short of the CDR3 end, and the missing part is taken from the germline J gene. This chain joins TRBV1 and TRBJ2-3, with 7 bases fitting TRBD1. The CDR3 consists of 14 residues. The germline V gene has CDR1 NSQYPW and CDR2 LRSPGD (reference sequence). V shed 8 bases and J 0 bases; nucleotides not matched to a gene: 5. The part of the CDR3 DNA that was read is TGCACCTGCCAGGGACAGCTTAGTGCAGAA. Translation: CTCQGQLSAE. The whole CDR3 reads CTCQGQLSAETLYF.

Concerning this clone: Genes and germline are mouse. Incomplete CDR3 DNA: TGCACCTGCAGTGCCACAGGGGGCCCCTCCAACGAA. The encoded protein is CTCSATGGPSNE. The full CDR3 protein is CTCSATGGPSNERLFF. The chain joins TRBV1 to TRBJ1-4, with 9 bases that match TRBD1. Read coverage stops 4 residues before the CDR3 terminus; the germline J gene supplies the remainder. The junction had 4 bases not matched to a gene; V was cut back by 3 bases and J by 2 bases. The CDR3 has 16 amino acids. Per the germline V gene, CDR1 is NSQYPW and CDR2 is LRSPGD (reference sequence).

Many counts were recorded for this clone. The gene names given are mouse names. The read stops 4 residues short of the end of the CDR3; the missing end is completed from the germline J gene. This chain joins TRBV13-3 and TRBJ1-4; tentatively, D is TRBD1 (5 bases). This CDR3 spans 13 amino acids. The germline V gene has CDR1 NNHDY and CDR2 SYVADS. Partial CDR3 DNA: TGTGCCAGCAGTGAAAGGGGAGGCGAA. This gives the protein CASSERGGE. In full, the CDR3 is CASSERGGERLFF.

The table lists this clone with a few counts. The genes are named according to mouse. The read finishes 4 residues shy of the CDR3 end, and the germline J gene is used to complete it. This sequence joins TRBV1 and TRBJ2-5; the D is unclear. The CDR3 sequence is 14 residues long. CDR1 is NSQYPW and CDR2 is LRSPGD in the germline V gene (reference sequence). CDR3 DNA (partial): TGCACCTGCAGTGCAGATAAGAGGGTGGAC. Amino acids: CTCSADKRVD. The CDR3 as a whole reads CTCSADKRVDTQYF.

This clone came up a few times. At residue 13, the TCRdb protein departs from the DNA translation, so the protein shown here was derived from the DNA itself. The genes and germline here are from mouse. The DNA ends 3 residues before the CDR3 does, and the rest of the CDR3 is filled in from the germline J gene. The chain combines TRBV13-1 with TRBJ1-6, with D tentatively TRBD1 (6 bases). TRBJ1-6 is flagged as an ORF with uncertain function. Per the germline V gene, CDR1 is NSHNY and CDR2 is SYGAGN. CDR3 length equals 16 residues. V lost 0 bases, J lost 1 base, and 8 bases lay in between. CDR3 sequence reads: CASSDEGQSYNSPLYF. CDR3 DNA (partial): TGTGCCAGCAGTGATGAGGGACAATCCTATAATTCGCCC.

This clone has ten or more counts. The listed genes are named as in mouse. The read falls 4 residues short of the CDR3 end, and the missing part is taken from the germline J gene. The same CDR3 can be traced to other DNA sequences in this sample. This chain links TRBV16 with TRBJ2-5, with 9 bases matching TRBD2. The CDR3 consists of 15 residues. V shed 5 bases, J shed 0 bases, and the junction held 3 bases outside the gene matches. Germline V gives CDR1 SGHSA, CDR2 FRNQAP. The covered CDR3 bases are TGTGCAAGCAGCCTCGACTGGGGGAACCAAGAC. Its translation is CASSLDWGNQD. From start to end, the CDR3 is CASSLDWGNQDTQYF.

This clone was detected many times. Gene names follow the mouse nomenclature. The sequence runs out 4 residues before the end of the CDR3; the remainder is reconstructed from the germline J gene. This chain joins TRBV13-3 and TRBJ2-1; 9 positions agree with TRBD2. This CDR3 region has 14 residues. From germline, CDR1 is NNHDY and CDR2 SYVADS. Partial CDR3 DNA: TGTGCCAGCAGTGATACTGGGGGGACGGCT. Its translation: CASSDTGGTA. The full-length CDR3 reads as CASSDTGGTAEQFF.

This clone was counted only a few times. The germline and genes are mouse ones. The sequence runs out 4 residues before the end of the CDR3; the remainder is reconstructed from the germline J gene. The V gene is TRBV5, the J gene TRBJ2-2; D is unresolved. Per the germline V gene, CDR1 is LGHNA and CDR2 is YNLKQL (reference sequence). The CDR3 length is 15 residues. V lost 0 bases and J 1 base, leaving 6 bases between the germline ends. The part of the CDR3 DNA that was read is TGTGCCAGCAGCCAAGACTCAATAAACACCGGG. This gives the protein CASSQDSINTG. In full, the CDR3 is CASSQDSINTGQLYF.

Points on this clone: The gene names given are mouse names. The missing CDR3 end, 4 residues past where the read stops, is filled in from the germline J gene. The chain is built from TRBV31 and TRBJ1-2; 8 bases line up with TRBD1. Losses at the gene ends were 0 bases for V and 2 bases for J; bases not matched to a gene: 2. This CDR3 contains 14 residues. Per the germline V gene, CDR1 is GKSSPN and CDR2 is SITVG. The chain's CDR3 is CAWSLRTGNSDYTF. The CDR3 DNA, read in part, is TGTGCCTGGAGTCTTAGGACAGGGAACTCC.

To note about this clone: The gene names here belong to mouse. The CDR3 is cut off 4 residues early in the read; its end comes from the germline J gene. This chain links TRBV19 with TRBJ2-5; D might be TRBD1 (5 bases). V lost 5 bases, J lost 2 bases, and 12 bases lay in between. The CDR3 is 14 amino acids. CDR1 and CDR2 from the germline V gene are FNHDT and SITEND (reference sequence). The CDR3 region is CASSTGHLQDTQYF. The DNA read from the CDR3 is TGTGCCAGCAGCACCGGACATCTCCAAGAC.

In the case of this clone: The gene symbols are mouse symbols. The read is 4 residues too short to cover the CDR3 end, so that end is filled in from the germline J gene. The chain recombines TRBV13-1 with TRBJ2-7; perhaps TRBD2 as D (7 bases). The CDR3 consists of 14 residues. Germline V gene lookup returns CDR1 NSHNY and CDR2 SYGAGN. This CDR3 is CASSEGGREDEQYF. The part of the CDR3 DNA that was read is TGTGCCAGCAGTGAAGGGGGGCGCGAGGAT.

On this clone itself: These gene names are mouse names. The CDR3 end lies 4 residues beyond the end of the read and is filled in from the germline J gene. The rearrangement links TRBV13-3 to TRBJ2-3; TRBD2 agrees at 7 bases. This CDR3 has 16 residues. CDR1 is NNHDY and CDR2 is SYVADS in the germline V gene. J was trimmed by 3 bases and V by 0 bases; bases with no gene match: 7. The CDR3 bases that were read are TGTGCCAGCAGTGATGCCTGGGGGAGAAGGGCAGAA. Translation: CASSDAWGRRAE. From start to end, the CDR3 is CASSDAWGRRAETLYF.

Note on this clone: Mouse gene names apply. The CDR3 bases that were read are TGTGCCAGCGGTGAGATACAGGGGTCCGAA. It encodes CASGEIQGSE. The full CDR3 sequence reads CASGEIQGSERLFF. The chain couples TRBV13-2 to TRBJ1-4, with TRBD1 identical over 7 bases. The CDR3 end is not reached by the read, which stops 4 residues before it; the germline J gene fills it in. The CDR3 has 14 residues. The V gene's germline CDR1 is NNHNN and CDR2 SYGAGS (reference sequence).

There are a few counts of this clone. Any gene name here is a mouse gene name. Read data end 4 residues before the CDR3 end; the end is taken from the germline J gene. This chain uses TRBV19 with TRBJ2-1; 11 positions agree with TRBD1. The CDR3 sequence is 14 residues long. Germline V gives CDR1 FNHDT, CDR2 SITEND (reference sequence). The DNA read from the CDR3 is TGTGCCAGCAGTCAGGACAGGGGGCTGGCT. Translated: CASSQDRGLA. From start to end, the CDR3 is CASSQDRGLAEQFF.

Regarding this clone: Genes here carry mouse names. CDR3 DNA, as far as it was read: TGTGCCAGCAGCCAAGATCCCGGGGGGGCTGCAGAA. Protein sequence: CASSQDPGGAAE. In full, the CDR3 is CASSQDPGGAAETLYF. This chain connects TRBV5 to TRBJ2-3, with 8 bases aligning to TRBD2. From the germline J gene comes the end of the CDR3, since the read stops 4 residues before it. J was trimmed by 2 bases and V by 0 bases; bases with no gene match: 4. The CDR3 loop spans 16 amino acids. Germline V CDR1 and CDR2: LGHNA, YNLKQL (reference sequence).

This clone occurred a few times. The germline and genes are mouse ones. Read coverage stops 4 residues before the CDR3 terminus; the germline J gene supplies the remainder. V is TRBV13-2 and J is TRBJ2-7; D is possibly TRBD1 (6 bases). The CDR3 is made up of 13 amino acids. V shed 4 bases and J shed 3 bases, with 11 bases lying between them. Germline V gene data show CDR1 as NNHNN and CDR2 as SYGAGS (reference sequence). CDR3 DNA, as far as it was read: TGTGCCAGCGGTCGAGGACAGTTCTAT. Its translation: CASGRGQFY. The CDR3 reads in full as CASGRGQFYEQYF.

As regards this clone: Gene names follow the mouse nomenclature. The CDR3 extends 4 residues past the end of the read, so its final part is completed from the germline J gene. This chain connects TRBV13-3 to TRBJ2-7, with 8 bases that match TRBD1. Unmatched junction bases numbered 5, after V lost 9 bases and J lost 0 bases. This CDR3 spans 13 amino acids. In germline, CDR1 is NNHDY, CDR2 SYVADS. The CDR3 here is CATQGAGSYEQYF. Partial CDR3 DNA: TGTGCCACTCAGGGGGCTGGCTCCTAT.

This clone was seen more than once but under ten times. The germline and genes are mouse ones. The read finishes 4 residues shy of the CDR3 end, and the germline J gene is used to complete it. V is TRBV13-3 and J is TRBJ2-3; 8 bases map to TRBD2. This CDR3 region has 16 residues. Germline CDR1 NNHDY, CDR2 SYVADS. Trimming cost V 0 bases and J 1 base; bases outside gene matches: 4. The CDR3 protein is CASSDARGGGAETLYF. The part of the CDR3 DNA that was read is TGTGCCAGCAGTGATGCGAGGGGGGGCGGTGCAGAA.

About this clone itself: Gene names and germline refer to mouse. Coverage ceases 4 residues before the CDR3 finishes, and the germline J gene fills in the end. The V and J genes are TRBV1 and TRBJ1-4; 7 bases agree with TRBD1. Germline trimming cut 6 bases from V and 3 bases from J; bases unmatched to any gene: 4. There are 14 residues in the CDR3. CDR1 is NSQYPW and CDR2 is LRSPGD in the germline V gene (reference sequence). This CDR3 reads CTCSTGTANERLFF. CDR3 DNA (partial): TGCACCTGCAGCACCGGGACAGCCAACGAA.

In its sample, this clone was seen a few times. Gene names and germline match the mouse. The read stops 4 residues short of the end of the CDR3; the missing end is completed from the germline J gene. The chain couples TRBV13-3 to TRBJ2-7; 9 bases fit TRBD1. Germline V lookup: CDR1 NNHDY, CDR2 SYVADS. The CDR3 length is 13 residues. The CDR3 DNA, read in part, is TGTGCCAGCAGTAGGGGGACAGGGTAT. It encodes CASSRGTGY. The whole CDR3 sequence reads CASSRGTGYEQYF.

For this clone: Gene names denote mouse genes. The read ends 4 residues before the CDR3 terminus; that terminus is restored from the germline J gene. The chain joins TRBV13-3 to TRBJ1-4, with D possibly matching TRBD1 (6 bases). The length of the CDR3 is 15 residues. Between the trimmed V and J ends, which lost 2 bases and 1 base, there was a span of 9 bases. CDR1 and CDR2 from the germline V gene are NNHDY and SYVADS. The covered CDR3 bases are TGTGCCAGCAGTGACGGAGGGGGTTCCAACGAA. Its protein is CASSDGGGSNE. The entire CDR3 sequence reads CASSDGGGSNERLFF.

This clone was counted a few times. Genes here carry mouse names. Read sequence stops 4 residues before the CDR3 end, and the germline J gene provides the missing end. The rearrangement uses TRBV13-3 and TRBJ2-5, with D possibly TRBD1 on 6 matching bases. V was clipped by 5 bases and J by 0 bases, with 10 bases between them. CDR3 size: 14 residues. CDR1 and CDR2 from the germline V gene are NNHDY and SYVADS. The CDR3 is CASRAGANQDTQYF. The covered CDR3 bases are TGTGCCAGCAGGGCAGGGGCGAACCAAGAC. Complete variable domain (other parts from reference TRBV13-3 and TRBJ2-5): EAAVTQSPRSKVAVTGGKVTLSCHQTNNHDYMYWYRQDTGHGLRLIHYSYVADSTEKGDIPDGYKASRPSQENFSLILELASLSQTAVYFCASRAGANQDTQYFGPGTRLLVL.

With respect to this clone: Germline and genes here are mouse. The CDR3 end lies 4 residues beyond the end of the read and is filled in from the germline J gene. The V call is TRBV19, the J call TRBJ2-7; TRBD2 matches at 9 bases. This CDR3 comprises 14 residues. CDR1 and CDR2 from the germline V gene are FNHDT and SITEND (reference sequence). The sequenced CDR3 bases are TGTGCCAGCAGCTCTCGACTGGGGGATTAT. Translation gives CASSSRLGDY. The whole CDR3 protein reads CASSSRLGDYEQYF. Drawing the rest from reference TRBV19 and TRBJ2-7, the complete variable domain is GGIITQTPKFLIGQEGQKLTLKCQQNFNHDTMYWYRQDSGKGLRLIYYSITENDLQKGDLSEGYDASREKKSSFSLTVTSAQKNEMAVFLCASSSRLGDYEQYFGPGTRLTVL.

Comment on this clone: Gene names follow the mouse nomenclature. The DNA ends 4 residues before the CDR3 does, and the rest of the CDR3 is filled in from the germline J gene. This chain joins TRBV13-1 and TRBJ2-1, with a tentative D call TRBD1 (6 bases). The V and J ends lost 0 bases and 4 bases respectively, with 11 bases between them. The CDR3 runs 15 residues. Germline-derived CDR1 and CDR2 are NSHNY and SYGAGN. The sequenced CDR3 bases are TGTGCCAGCAGTGATGGGGGACACCCGTATGCT. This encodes CASSDGGHPYA. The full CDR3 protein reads CASSDGGHPYAEQFF.

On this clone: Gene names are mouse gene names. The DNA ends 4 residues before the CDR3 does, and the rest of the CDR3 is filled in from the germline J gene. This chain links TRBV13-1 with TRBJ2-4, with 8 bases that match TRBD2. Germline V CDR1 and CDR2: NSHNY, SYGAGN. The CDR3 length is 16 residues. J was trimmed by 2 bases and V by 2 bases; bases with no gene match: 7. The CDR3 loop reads CASSDGGAGIQNTLYF. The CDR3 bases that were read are TGTGCCAGCAGTGACGGGGGGGCAGGGATTCAAAAC.

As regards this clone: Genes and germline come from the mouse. CDR3 amino acids: CTCSAKGTKSNERLFF. The sequenced part of the CDR3 DNA is TGCACCTGCAGTGCAAAAGGGACAAAATCCAACGAA. The chain employs TRBV1 and TRBJ1-4, with D possibly TRBD1 on 6 matching bases. The CDR3 extends 4 residues past the end of the read, so its final part is completed from the germline J gene. The V end lost 2 bases, the J end lost 2 bases, and 12 bases lay between the germline ends. The CDR3 has 16 residues. From germline, CDR1 is NSQYPW and CDR2 LRSPGD (reference sequence).

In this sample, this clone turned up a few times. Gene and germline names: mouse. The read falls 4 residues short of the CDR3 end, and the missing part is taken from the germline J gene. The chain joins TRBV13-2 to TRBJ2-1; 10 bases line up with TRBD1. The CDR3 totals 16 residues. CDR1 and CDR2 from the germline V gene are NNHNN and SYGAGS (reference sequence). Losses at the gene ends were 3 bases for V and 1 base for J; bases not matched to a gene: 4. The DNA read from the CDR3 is TGTGCCAGCGGTGCTAGGACAGGGGGGAACTATGCT. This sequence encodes CASGARTGGNYA. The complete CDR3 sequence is CASGARTGGNYAEQFF.

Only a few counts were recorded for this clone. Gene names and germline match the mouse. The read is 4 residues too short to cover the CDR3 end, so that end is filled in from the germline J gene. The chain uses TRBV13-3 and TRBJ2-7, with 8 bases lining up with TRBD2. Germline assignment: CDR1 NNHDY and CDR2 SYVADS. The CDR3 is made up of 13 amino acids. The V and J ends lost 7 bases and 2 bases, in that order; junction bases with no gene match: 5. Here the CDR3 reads CASGRDWPYEQYF. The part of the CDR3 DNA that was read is TGTGCCAGCGGCCGGGACTGGCCCTAT.

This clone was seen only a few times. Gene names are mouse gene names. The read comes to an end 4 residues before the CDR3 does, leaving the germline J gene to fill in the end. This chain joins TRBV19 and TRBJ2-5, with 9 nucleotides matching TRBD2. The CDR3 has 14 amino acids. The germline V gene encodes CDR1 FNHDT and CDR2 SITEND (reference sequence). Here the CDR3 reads CASSSRLGEDTQYF. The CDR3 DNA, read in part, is TGTGCCAGCAGTTCTCGACTGGGGGAAGAC.

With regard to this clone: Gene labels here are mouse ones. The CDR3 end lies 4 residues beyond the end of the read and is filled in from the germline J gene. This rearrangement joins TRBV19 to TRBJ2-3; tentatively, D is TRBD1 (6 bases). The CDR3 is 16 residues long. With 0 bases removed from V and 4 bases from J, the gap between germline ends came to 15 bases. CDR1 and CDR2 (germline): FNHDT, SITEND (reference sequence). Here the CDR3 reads CASSIGTVVPPETLYF. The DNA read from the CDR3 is TGTGCCAGCAGTATAGGGACAGTAGTGCCCCCAGAA.

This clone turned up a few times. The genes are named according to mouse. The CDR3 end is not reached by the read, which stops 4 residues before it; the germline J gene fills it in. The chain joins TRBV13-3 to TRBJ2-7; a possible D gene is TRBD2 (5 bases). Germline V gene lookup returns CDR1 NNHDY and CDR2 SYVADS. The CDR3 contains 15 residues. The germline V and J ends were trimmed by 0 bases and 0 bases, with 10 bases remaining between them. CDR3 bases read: TGTGCCAGCAGTGATGTGGCTGGGAGCTCCTAT. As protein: CASSDVAGSSY. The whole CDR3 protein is CASSDVAGSSYEQYF.

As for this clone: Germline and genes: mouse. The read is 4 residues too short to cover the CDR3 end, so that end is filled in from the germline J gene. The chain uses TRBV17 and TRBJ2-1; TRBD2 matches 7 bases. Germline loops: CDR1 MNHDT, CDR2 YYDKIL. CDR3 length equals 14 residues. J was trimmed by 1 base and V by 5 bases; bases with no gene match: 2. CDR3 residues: CASSGGLNYAEQFF. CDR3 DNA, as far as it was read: TGTGCTAGCAGTGGGGGACTGAACTATGCT.